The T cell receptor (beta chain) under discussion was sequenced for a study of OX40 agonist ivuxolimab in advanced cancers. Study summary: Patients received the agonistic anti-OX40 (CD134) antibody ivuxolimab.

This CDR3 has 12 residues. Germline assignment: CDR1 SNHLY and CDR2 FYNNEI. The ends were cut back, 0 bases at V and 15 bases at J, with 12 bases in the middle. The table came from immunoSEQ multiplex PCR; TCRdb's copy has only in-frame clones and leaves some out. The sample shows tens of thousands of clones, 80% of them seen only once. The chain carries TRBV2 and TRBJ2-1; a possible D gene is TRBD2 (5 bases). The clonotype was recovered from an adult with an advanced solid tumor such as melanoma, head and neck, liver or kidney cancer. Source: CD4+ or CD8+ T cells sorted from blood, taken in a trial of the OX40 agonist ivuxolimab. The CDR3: CASSEASTGRFF. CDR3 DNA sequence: TGTGCCAGCAGTGAAGCCTCCACGGGGAGGTTCTTC.